One TCR beta chain is described in this entry. Its antigen is not known. The tumor samples were collected prior to definitive surgery or chemotherapy. The sample originates from a study of high-grade serous ovarian cancer treatment subgroups. Study context: Samples averaged approximately 13,000 reads and some 7,500 unique TCR beta rearrangements. General study points: Clonal relatedness tracked neoantigen level, and by trend copy number and mutation load. Same-patient tumor repertoires overlapped at roughly 0.1 to 0.79; different patients barely overlapped. Without spatial data, bulk sequencing limits insight into HGSC tumor diversity.

This CDR3 region has 15 residues. The germline V gene encodes CDR1 MNHNS and CDR2 SASEGT. The germline V and J ends were trimmed by 6 bases and 2 bases, with 13 bases remaining between them. Sequencing was performed with immunoSEQ multiplex PCR; in TCRdb, only in-frame clones are kept and a portion is missing. The data contain 1,900 or so clones, 80% to 85% of them singletons. Sequencing was performed on tumor tissue. This chain joins TRBV6-1 and TRBJ1-4; D is ambiguous. This receptor was identified in a human donor with high-grade serous ovarian cancer. The CDR3 DNA is TGTGCCAGCAGCCAGAAACAGCCTACTAATGAAAAACTGTTTTTT. This translates into CASSQKQPTNEKLFF.